These T cell receptor beta chains were read from a single sample in a study of CD4 T cells in relation to SARS-CoV-2 and coronaviruses. Assay: immunoSEQ multiplex PCR; the TCRdb copy retains only in-frame clones and omits some. This table has 20,000 to 25,000 clones, 55% to 75% appearing once. The antigens for these receptors are not known. Sequencing used CD4+ T cells from PBMCs, cultured in vitro. These receptors originate from a human donor in good health. CDR3s include the opening cysteine and the closing phenylalanine or tryptophan. A D gene is named only where the DNA matches it firmly. Not every row has a clone size; where given, it reads once, few, many or a size class.

v_gene	d_gene	j_gene	abundance	CDR3nt	CDR3aa
TRBV9	TRBD1	TRBJ2-1	-	TGTGCCAGCAGCGTACGGGGTCGACAGGGTGAAGGGCAGTTCTTC	CASSVRGRQGEGQFF
TRBV4-3	-	TRBJ2-6	-	TGCGCCAGCAGCCAAGATTACATTGGGGGAAGCGGGGCCAACGTCCTGACTTTC	CASSQDYIGGSGANVLTF
TRBV2	-	TRBJ1-2	-	TGTGCCAGCAGTCCCGCCAGGGGCTACACCTTC	CASSPARGYTF
TRBV6-5	TRBD1	TRBJ1-1	-	TGTGCCAGCAGTTCCCCGGGACAGGCTGGGTTAGGTGCTTTCTTT	CASSSPGQAGLGAFF
TRBV2	-	TRBJ2-2	-	TGTGCCAGCAGTGAATTTATGGGCGCCGGGGAGCTGTTTTTT	CASSEFMGAGELFF
TRBV10-1	-	TRBJ2-7	few	TGCGCCAGCAGTGAAGGGATAGGCCCTTCCTACGAGCAGTACTTC	CASSEGIGPSYEQYF
TRBV30	-	TRBJ2-3	-	TGTGCCTGGGGGGGACAACCTAGCACAGATACGCAGTATTTT	CAWGGQPSTDTQYF
TRBV6-1	-	TRBJ1-2	-	TGTGCCAGCAGTGAAAGCGCCCGGCGGGAAAACTATGGCTACACCTTC	CASSESARRENYGYTF
TRBV24-1	-	TRBJ1-1	few	TGTGCCACCAGTGATTGGGGCCCAAAAGTGTCTTTCTTT	CATSDWGPKVSFF
TRBV3-1/TRBV3-2	TRBD2	TRBJ2-1	-	TGTGCCAGCAGACTCCAGAGTAGCGGGGGGGCCGCGGAGCAGTTCTTC	CASRLQSSGGAAEQFF
TRBV2	TRBD2	TRBJ2-7	few	TGTGCCAGCAGAGGGACTAGCGGATTCTCTGGCTCCTACGAGCAGTACTTC	CASRGTSGFSGSYEQYF
TRBV3-1/TRBV3-2	-	TRBJ1-5	-	TGTGCCAGCAGCGAGGGGTGGGGTAATAGCAATCAGCCCCAGCATTTT	CASSEGWGNSNQPQHF
TRBV6-6	-	TRBJ1-5	-	TGTGCCAGCAGGTTTCAGGGGAATAGCAATCAGCCCCAGCATTTT	CASRFQGNSNQPQHF
TRBV5-1	-	TRBJ1-2	-	TGCGCCAGCAGCTACCAAGAACCCTATGGCTACACCTTC	CASSYQEPYGYTF
TRBV19	-	TRBJ2-3	-	TGTGCCAGTAGTCGAGGGACAAGCACAGATACGCAGTATTTT	CASSRGTSTDTQYF
TRBV10-1	-	TRBJ2-1	-	TGCGCCAGCAGCGACGACAGGGAGGCCTACAATGAGCAGTTCTTC	CASSDDREAYNEQFF
TRBV7-2	-	TRBJ2-3	-	TGTGCCAGCAGCCCCCCTTGGGCAGGAAGCACAGATACGCAGTATTTT	CASSPPWAGSTDTQYF
TRBV2	-	TRBJ2-7	-	TGTGCCAGCAGTGAAGGGGCGGCAGGGCTTGGCTACGAGCAGTACTTC	CASSEGAAGLGYEQYF
TRBV2	-	TRBJ1-1	-	TGTGCCAGCAGTGATCCAAGCAGGTCGGGAACTGAAGCTTTCTTT	CASSDPSRSGTEAFF
TRBV7-8	TRBD1	TRBJ1-2	-	TGTGCCAGCAGCACAAGGCCGGGACAGGGTACTAACTATGGCTACACCTTC	CASSTRPGQGTNYGYTF
TRBV9	TRBD2	TRBJ2-5	large	TGTGCCAGCAGCCTTGGACTAGCGGGATGGGGGCCAGAGACCCAGTACTTC	CASSLGLAGWGPETQYF
TRBV30	-	TRBJ1-2	-	TGTGCCTGGAGTCCTGAGGGGCGCTATGGCTACACCTTC	CAWSPEGRYGYTF
TRBV24-1	-	TRBJ2-3	-	TGTGCCACCAGTGATTCGATAGATACGCAGTATTTT	CATSDSIDTQYF
TRBV9	-	TRBJ2-7	-	TGTGCCAGCAGCGTAGATGGGGGCCACGAGCAGTACTTC	CASSVDGGHEQYF
TRBV7-2	TRBD1	TRBJ2-7	-	TGTGCCAGCAGCTTAGTTTTACAGGGGGCATTAGGTTACGAGCAGTACTTC	CASSLVLQGALGYEQYF
TRBV11-3	TRBD1	TRBJ2-1	-	TGTGCCAGCAGCGGACAGGGGGCGGGTGAGCAGTTCTTC	CASSGQGAGEQFF
TRBV4-1	-	TRBJ1-2	-	TGCGCCAGCAGCCCCGTACTCGACAGAAACCTAAATGGCTACACCTTC	CASSPVLDRNLNGYTF
TRBV11-2	TRBD1	TRBJ2-2	-	TGTGCCAGCAGCTTATGGGACAGGGCTATCGGGGAGCTGTTTTTT	CASSLWDRAIGELFF
TRBV19	TRBD1	TRBJ2-2	-	TGTGCCAGTAGTGCAAGACAGGGGTCCACCGGGGAGCTGTTTTTT	CASSARQGSTGELFF
TRBV5-1	-	TRBJ1-2	once	TGCGCCAGCAGCTTGTCGGCTCCGGGCCCTATGATCAACTATGGCTACACCTTC	CASSLSAPGPMINYGYTF
TRBV6-6	TRBD2	TRBJ2-7	-	TGTGCCAGCAGTTACTCACTAGCGGGGGGGCCAGAGCAGTACTTC	CASSYSLAGGPEQYF
TRBV2	TRBD1	TRBJ2-7	-	TGTGCCAGCAGTAGGGACAGGGGGCAAGAGCAGTACTTC	CASSRDRGQEQYF
TRBV7-2	-	TRBJ2-1	-	TGTGCCAGCAGCTTAGGAGGGCGTAATGAGCAGTTCTTC	CASSLGGRNEQFF
TRBV6-2/TRBV6-3	-	TRBJ2-1	-	TGTGCCAGCAGTTACTCCGAGGGCCTTGAGCAGTTCTTC	CASSYSEGLEQFF
TRBV23-1	-	TRBJ1-1	-	TGCGCCAGCAGTCGCCTGTGCACTGAAGCTTTCTTT	CASSRLCTEAFF
TRBV2	TRBD2	TRBJ2-7	-	TGTGCCAGCAGGCGGGGTCTAGCGGGGACCCATTACGAGCAGTACTTC	CASRRGLAGTHYEQYF
TRBV6-5	TRBD1	TRBJ1-2	-	TGTGCCAGCAGCCCAAGACAACCGGGACAGGGGGCCGGCACCTTC	CASSPRQPGQGAGTF
TRBV7-8	-	TRBJ2-7	-	TGTGCCAGCAGCTTAGGTGGGAGCGACCACGAGCAGTACTTC	CASSLGGSDHEQYF
TRBV4-2	TRBD1	TRBJ1-2	-	TGTGCCAGCAGCCCTTACGCCGGGACAGGGGGTAGGGACTATGGCTACACCTTC	CASSPYAGTGGRDYGYTF
TRBV21-1	-	TRBJ2-3	-	TGTGCCAGCAGCTCCCGTGGAGCGGGGGGTACAGATACGCAGTATTTT	CASSSRGAGGTDTQYF
TRBV19	-	TRBJ2-2	once	TGTGCCAGTAGTATCATAGGGCAGGGTAACACCGGGGAGCTGTTTTTT	CASSIIGQGNTGELFF
TRBV6-5	-	TRBJ1-4	few	TGTGCCAGCACTCGTGGGGCCGACCGGAGGCTGTTTTTT	CASTRGADRRLFF
TRBV18	-	TRBJ2-5	-	TGTGCCAGCTCACCTCTCGGAGGGGGCGGGGAGACCCAGTACTTC	CASSPLGGGGETQYF
TRBV5-6	-	TRBJ1-3	few	TGTGCCAGCAGCTTTTACTACTCTGGAAACACCATATATTTT	CASSFYYSGNTIYF
TRBV28	TRBD1	TRBJ1-1	-	TGTGCCAGCAGTTCCGGATCCACCGGACAGGGGGTAAAAGCTTTCTTT	CASSSGSTGQGVKAFF
TRBV5-6	TRBD2	TRBJ2-7	-	TGTGCCAGCAGCTGGGGGCGGGAGGTGGTGGGGTACTTC	CASSWGREVVGYF
TRBV2	TRBD1	TRBJ2-5	-	TGTGCCAGCAGTGCTTACAGGGGGAGAGAGACCCAGTACTTC	CASSAYRGRETQYF
TRBV11-2	-	TRBJ1-6	-	TGTGCCAGCAGCTTGCAAACGGGGCCTTCTAATTCACCCCTCCACTTT	CASSLQTGPSNSPLHF
TRBV7-8	TRBD1	TRBJ1-2	-	TGTGCCAGCAGCTTCACCGACAGGGCTTATGGCTACACCTTC	CASSFTDRAYGYTF
TRBV6-6	TRBD1	TRBJ2-2	-	TGTGCCAGCAGTTACACTGGGACAGGGTTGGCCGGGGAGCTGTTTTTT	CASSYTGTGLAGELFF
TRBV13	-	TRBJ1-3	few	TGTGCCAGCAGCGCCGGCTTCTCTGGAAACACCATATATTTT	CASSAGFSGNTIYF
TRBV9	-	TRBJ2-3	-	TGTGCCAGCAGCGTAGTAGAGGGGGGGCCGGGAGATACGCAGTATTTT	CASSVVEGGPGDTQYF